This T cell receptor beta chain comes out of a study of T-cell reconstitution after alpha-beta-depleted transplantation in children. Unique molecular identifiers were used in preparing the TCRbeta library. One entry per CDR3 protein results from TCRdb running MiXCR on the PCR reads. The table shows 440,000 or so distinct CDR3 sequences, with around two fifths occurring only once. From germline, CDR1 is SGHVS and CDR2 FNYEAQ. V was clipped by 5 bases and J by 2 bases; unmatched bases: 9. The CDR3 loop spans 17 amino acids. Whole-study findings and limits: About two months after transplant, alpha-beta T cells reportedly came from several hundred expanded graft clones.

To note about this clonotype: Its antigen is unidentified.

The chain carries TRBV7-6 and TRBJ1-3; 10 positions agree with TRBD1. This clonotype was sampled from a girl aged 2 to 9 with aplastic anemia, due to receive a stem cell transplant. The specimen was PBMCs, collected before TCRalphabeta/CD19-depleted stem cell transplant. CDR3 region: CASSRTSGTGAGNTIYF. The CDR3 bases are TGTGCCAGCAGCCGAACTTCCGGGACAGGGGCTGGAAACACCATATATTTT.